Presented here are 30 T cell receptor beta chains from one specimen sequenced in a study of PD-1 blockade in classical Hodgkin lymphoma. TCRdb keeps only in-frame clones here, not all; method: immunoSEQ multiplex PCR. The data hold some 43,000 clones, with about 86% observed a single time. Relapse after autologous stem cell transplantation occurred in every patient, and brentuximab vedotin exposure varied. Sequencing used peripheral blood mononuclear cells (PBMCs), obtained before the second cycle of nivolumab. Every receptor here comes from a human donor with classical Hodgkin lymphoma.

The V and J genes are TRBV7-9 and TRBJ2-7; 9 positions match TRBD1. CDR3 size: 17 residues. Germline trimming cut 2 bases from V and 2 bases from J; bases unmatched to any gene: 10. The germline V gene encodes CDR1 SEHNR and CDR2 FQNEAQ (reference sequence). CDR3 in amino acids: CASSLTQGASKTYEQYF. The CDR3 DNA sequence: TGTGCCAGCAGCTTAACACAGGGGGCGTCCAAGACCTACGAGCAGTACTTC.

This chain uses TRBV5-8 with TRBJ2-2, with 7 positions matching TRBD2. Germline CDR1 is SGHTS and CDR2 is YDEGEE. Trimming at V came to 3 bases and at J to 1 base, leaving 3 bases not matched to a gene. CDR3 length: 15 residues. The CDR3 sequence is CASSWGGQNTGELFF. CDR3 DNA sequence: TGTGCCAGCAGCTGGGGGGGTCAGAACACCGGGGAGCTGTTTTTT.

The chain joins TRBV6-1 to TRBJ1-1; TRBD1 matches at 9 bases. V was pared by 6 bases and J by 10 bases, with 6 bases of the junction left unmatched. Germline values: CDR1 MNHNS, CDR2 SASEGT. The CDR3 is 12 residues long. CDR3 DNA: TGTGCCAGCAGCCCCGACAGGGGGAGAGCTTTCTTT. Its protein product is CASSPDRGRAFF.

This clone was detected a few times. This chain uses TRBV6-1 with TRBJ2-7, with 10 bases matching TRBD1. This CDR3 is 13 amino acids long. The V gene's germline CDR1 is MNHNS and CDR2 SASEGT. With 9 bases clipped from V and 6 bases from J, the junction kept 8 bases outside the gene matches. Here the CDR3 DNA reads TGTGCCAGTTTAGGGACAGGGGAAACCGAGCAGTACTTC. The encoded protein is CASLGTGETEQYF.

The V and J genes are TRBV29-1 and TRBJ1-2, with a tentative D call TRBD1 (6 bases). The V gene's germline CDR1 is SQVTM and CDR2 ANQGSEA. Trimming took off 2 bases at V and 3 bases at J, with 7 bases between the two ends. The CDR3 totals 12 residues. In DNA form, the CDR3 reads TGCAGCGTTGAAAAGGGGGACTATGGCTACACCTTC. It is translated as CSVEKGDYGYTF.

The J gene is TRBJ1-3, the V gene TRBV7-2, with unresolved D. CDR3 length: 15 amino acids. Germline V gives CDR1 SGHTA, CDR2 FQGNSA. V lost 5 bases and J lost 4, with 15 bases in between. The DNA for the CDR3 is TGTGCCAGCAGCCCTACGCGTGGGTCCGGAAACACCATATATTTT. Translating it yields CASSPTRGSGNTIYF.

The V call is TRBV28, the J call TRBJ2-5; D possibly corresponds to TRBD2 (5 bases). V lost 6 bases and J 0 bases, leaving 14 bases between the germline ends. The CDR3 consists of 15 residues. The V gene's germline CDR1 is MDHEN and CDR2 SYDVKM. CDR3 in DNA: TGTGCCAGCAGCTGGAGTAGCGCCTACCAAGAGACCCAGTACTTC. It translates to CASSWSSAYQETQYF.

V gene TRBV7-2 combines with J gene TRBJ2-2, with 16 bases lining up with TRBD2. CDR1 and CDR2 from the germline V gene are SGHTA and FQGNSA. V was clipped by 2 bases and J by 4 bases; unmatched bases: 7. The CDR3 runs to 19 residues. This chain's CDR3 is CASSLPGLAGGPGTGELFF. The DNA of the CDR3 is TGTGCCAGCAGCTTACCGGGACTAGCGGGAGGGCCTGGCACCGGGGAGCTGTTTTTT.

This clone came up once. The J gene is TRBJ2-2, the V gene TRBV19, with a possible D match to TRBD2 (5 bases). Germline CDR1 reads LNHDA; CDR2 reads SQIVND (reference sequence). V was pared by 5 bases and J by 6 bases, with 16 bases between. The CDR3 covers 15 residues. In nucleotides, the CDR3 is TGTGCCAGTAGTGTACTAGGCAGAGGCCCCGGGGAGCTGTTTTTT. It is translated as CASSVLGRGPGELFF.

V and J are TRBV10-2 and TRBJ1-4; TRBD1 is a possible D gene (5 bases). V was trimmed by 3 bases and J by 1 base, leaving 12 bases between them. From germline, CDR1 is WSHSY and CDR2 SAAADI. This CDR3 spans 16 amino acids. The CDR3: CASSESSGGTNEKLFF. DNA for the CDR3: TGCGCCAGCAGTGAATCCTCTGGGGGAACTAATGAAAAACTGTTTTTT.

The J gene is TRBJ1-1, the V gene TRBV5-4, with D possibly matching TRBD1 (6 bases). The CDR3 runs to 14 residues. Germline assignment: CDR1 SGHNT and CDR2 YYREEE (reference sequence). Trimming took off 1 base at V and 0 bases at J, with 7 bases between the two ends. The CDR3 loop is CASSLPGVNTEAFF. The CDR3 DNA is TGTGCCAGCAGCTTGCCAGGGGTGAACACTGAAGCTTTCTTT.

The V gene is TRBV7-8, the J gene TRBJ2-2; a weak D match, TRBD1 (6 bases). The CDR3 runs 16 residues. From germline, CDR1 is SGHVS and CDR2 FQNEAQ. The V end was cut by 4 bases, the J end by 1 base, with 13 bases between. CDR3 loop: CASSSLGTMNTGELFF. The DNA of the CDR3 is TGTGCCAGCAGCTCCCTAGGGACAATGAACACCGGGGAGCTGTTTTTT.

This chain connects TRBV2 to TRBJ2-7; TRBD1 aligns across 7 bases. J was trimmed by 3 bases and V by 9 bases; bases with no gene match: 14. The CDR3 consists of 15 residues. Germline V gene sequence: CDR1 SNHLY, CDR2 FYNNEI. This CDR3 reads CASRDSSARNYEQYF. CDR3 coding DNA: TGTGCCAGTCGGGACAGCAGTGCCCGAAACTACGAGCAGTACTTC.

The chain uses TRBV2 and TRBJ2-2; unclear D gene. CDR1 and CDR2 (germline): SNHLY, FYNNEI. V dropped 5 bases and J dropped 0 bases, with 10 bases sitting between them. CDR3 length: 15 amino acids. Here the CDR3 reads CASSLRAANTGELFF. In nucleotides, the CDR3 is TGTGCCAGCAGTCTACGGGCCGCGAACACCGGGGAGCTGTTTTTT.

The rearrangement links TRBV9 to TRBJ2-7; D call uncertain. Deletions cut 0 bases from V and 2 bases from J, with 9 bases between. CDR1 and CDR2 from the germline V gene are SGDLS and YYNGEE. The CDR3 contains 14 residues. The CDR3 reads CASSVDATPYEQYF. The CDR3 nucleotides are TGTGCCAGCAGCGTAGATGCCACTCCCTACGAGCAGTACTTC.

The chain joins TRBV19 to TRBJ1-2, with unresolved D. Germline CDR1 LNHDA, CDR2 SQIVND (reference sequence). This CDR3 has 14 amino acids. Deletions cut 7 bases from V and 3 bases from J, with 15 bases between. The DNA for the CDR3 is TGTGCCAGTAACAAGGCGCTGGCCCACTATGGCTACACCTTC. Translated, it gives CASNKALAHYGYTF.

The sample holds one count of this clone. The chain recombines TRBV28 with TRBJ2-1; D unclear. Germline CDR1 MDHEN, CDR2 SYDVKM. The CDR3 has 11 residues. Trimming took off 4 bases at V and 13 bases at J, with 11 bases between the two ends. CDR3 in DNA: TGTGCCAGCAGTTCCCGGGCCTTACAGTTCTTC. Translation gives CASSSRALQFF. Based on the CDR3 plus reference TRBV28 and TRBJ2-1, the full variable domain is DVKVTQSSRYLVKRTGEKVFLECVQDMDHENMFWYRQDPGLGLRLIYFSYDVKMKEKGDIPEGYSVSREKKERFSLILESASTNQTSMYLCASSSRALQFFGPGTRLTVL.

CDR3 nucleotides: TGTGCCAGCAGCCCCCATTCGGTCGGGGAGGTCTACGAGCAGTACTTC. This sequence encodes CASSPHSVGEVYEQYF. The chain has TRBV7-8 and TRBJ2-7; D may be TRBD2 (6 bases). The CDR3 runs to 16 residues. Trimming removed 5 bases from V and 3 bases from J, with 20 bases in between. CDR1 and CDR2 from the germline V gene are SGHVS and FQNEAQ. The variable domain in full, completed from reference TRBV7-8 and TRBJ2-7, reads GAGVSQSPRYKVAKRGQDVALRCDPISGHVSLFWYQQALGQGPEFLTYFQNEAQLDKSGLPSDRFFAERPEGSVSTLKIQRTQQEDSAVYLCASSPHSVGEVYEQYFGPGTRLTVT.

This rearrangement joins TRBV27 to TRBJ2-5; D is uncertain. The germline V gene has CDR1 MNHEY and CDR2 SMNVEV (reference sequence). CDR3 length: 14 residues. V shed 4 bases and J shed 2 bases, with 11 bases lying between them. CDR3 DNA sequence: TGTGCCAGCAGTTCCCTGGACGGGCAAGAGACCCAGTACTTC. Protein sequence: CASSSLDGQETQYF.

The chain combines TRBV29-1 with TRBJ2-2; tentative D call: TRBD1 (5 bases). Between the trimmed V and J ends, which lost 7 bases and 0 bases, there was a span of 9 bases. CDR1 is SQVTM, CDR2 ANQGSEA, per germline. The CDR3 length is 13 residues. The DNA of the CDR3 is TGCAGCGGAAGACAGACGAACACCGGGGAGCTGTTTTTT. Translation: CSGRQTNTGELFF.

V is TRBV10-3 and J is TRBJ2-7; D gene ambiguous. The CDR3 is 12 residues long. Trimming pared 3 bases from V and 3 bases from J, leaving 6 bases between. Germline lookup yields CDR1 ENHRY and CDR2 SYGVKD. CDR3 protein: CAISEQSYEQYF. CDR3 sequence (DNA): TGTGCCATCAGTGAACAGAGCTACGAGCAGTACTTC.

This sequence joins TRBV18 and TRBJ2-7; tentatively, D is TRBD2 (5 bases). This CDR3 region has 16 residues. V lost 0 bases and J lost 6, with 18 bases in between. Germline V gene lookup returns CDR1 KGHSH and CDR2 LQKENI. The CDR3 nucleotides are TGTGCCAGCTCACCACCCATGACGGCGGGTGGCGCCGAGCAGTACTTC. Protein sequence: CASSPPMTAGGAEQYF.

This chain joins TRBV19 and TRBJ2-7, with 9 nucleotides matching TRBD1. The CDR3 totals 14 residues. V shed 3 bases, J shed 4 bases, and the junction held 4 bases outside the gene matches. Germline-derived CDR1 and CDR2 are LNHDA and SQIVND (reference sequence). The CDR3 DNA is TGTGCCAGTAGTATTGGACAGGGGATATACGAGCAGTACTTC. Translation gives CASSIGQGIYEQYF.

The rearrangement links TRBV5-1 to TRBJ2-7, with 12 bases lining up with TRBD2. The junction had 5 bases not matched to a gene; V was cut back by 4 bases and J by 6 bases. Per the germline V gene, CDR1 is SGHRS and CDR2 is YFSETQ. The CDR3 is 14 residues long. The CDR3 sequence: CASSNGLAGTEQYF. The CDR3 DNA reads TGCGCCAGCAGCAACGGACTAGCGGGAACCGAGCAGTACTTC.

This chain uses TRBV19 with TRBJ1-1; D might be TRBD1 (5 bases). CDR1 and CDR2 (germline): LNHDA, SQIVND (reference sequence). Trimming pared 3 bases from V and 5 bases from J, leaving 16 bases between. The CDR3 totals 15 residues. The CDR3 protein is CASSMFSKSGTEAFF. The CDR3 bases are TGTGCCAGTAGTATGTTCTCTAAGTCAGGGACTGAAGCTTTCTTT. Looking up the rest from reference TRBV19 and TRBJ1-1 gives the full variable domain: DGGITQSPKYLFRKEGQNVTLSCEQNLNHDAMYWYRQDPGQGLRLIYYSQIVNDFQKGDIAEGYSVSREKKESFPLTVTSAQKNPTAFYLCASSMFSKSGTEAFFGQGTRLTVV.

This chain links TRBV4-1 with TRBJ2-7, with D possibly TRBD1 on 9 matching bases. Trimming stripped 1 base from V and 3 bases from J, with 16 bases between. The germline CDR1 and CDR2 sequences are MGHRA and YSYEKL. The CDR3 sequence is 16 residues long. In DNA, the CDR3 is TGCGCCAGCAGCCAAGGTCGGGGGGGACAGGGCTACGAGCAGTACTTC. Its translation: CASSQGRGGQGYEQYF.

The chain uses TRBV6-1 and TRBJ2-5; 11 bases align to TRBD1. The CDR3 length is 15 residues. Trimming removed 6 bases from V and 5 bases from J; junction bases left unmatched: 8. Germline V gene data show CDR1 as MNHNS and CDR2 as SASEGT. The CDR3 region has the DNA TGTGCCAGCAGCGTGGACAGGGGGCGCGGGGAGACCCAGTACTTC. Amino acids: CASSVDRGRGETQYF.

Only one count was recorded for this clone. The V call is TRBV4-2, the J call TRBJ1-5; D is uncertain. V was cut by 0 bases and J by 0 bases, with 3 bases left in between. Germline CDR1 and CDR2: LGHNA and YNFKEQ. The CDR3 is 14 residues long. The CDR3 reads CASSQEYSNQPQHF. In DNA form, the CDR3 reads TGTGCCAGCAGCCAAGAGTATAGCAATCAGCCCCAGCATTTT.

CDR3 bases: TGCGCCAGCAGCCAAGGTAGCGGGACTAGCGTCTACGAGCAGTACTTC. Amino acids: CASSQGSGTSVYEQYF. The chain uses TRBV4-1 and TRBJ2-7; 10 bases align to TRBD2. Trimming at V came to 1 base and at J to 3 bases, leaving 6 bases not matched to a gene. This CDR3 is 16 amino acids long. From germline, CDR1 is MGHRA and CDR2 YSYEKL.

V usage is TRBV7-3 and J usage is TRBJ2-3, with D hard to call. CDR3 size: 13 residues. V lost 4 bases and J 4 bases, leaving 9 bases between the germline ends. Germline CDR1 and CDR2: SGHTA and FQGTGA. CDR3 DNA sequence: TGTGCCAGCAGCTCGAGTACGCCAGATACGCAGTATTTT. Amino acids: CASSSSTPDTQYF.